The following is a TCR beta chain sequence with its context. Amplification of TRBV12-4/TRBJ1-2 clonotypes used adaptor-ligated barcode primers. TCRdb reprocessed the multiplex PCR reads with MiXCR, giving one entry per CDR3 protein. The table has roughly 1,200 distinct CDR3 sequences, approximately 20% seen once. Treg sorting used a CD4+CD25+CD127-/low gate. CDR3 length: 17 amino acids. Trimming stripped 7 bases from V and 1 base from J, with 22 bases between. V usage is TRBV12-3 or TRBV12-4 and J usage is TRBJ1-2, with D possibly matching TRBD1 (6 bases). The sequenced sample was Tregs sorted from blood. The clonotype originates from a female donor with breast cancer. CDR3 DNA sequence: TGTGCCAGCACCGTAGGGGACAACACCCGGCTTAACTATGGCTACACCTTC. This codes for CASTVGDNTRLNYGYTF.